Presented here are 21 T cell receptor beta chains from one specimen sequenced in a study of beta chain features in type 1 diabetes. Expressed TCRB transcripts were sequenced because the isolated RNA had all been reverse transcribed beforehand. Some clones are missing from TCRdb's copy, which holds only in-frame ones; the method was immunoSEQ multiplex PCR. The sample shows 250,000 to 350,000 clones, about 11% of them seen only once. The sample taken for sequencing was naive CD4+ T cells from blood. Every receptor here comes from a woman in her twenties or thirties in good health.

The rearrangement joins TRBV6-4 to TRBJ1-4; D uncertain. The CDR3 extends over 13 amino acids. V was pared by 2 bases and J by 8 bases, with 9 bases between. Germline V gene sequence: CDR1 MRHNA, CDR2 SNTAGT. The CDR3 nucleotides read TGTGCCAGCAGTGACAGGGAGGGAGAAAAACTGTTTTTT. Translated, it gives CASSDREGEKLFF.

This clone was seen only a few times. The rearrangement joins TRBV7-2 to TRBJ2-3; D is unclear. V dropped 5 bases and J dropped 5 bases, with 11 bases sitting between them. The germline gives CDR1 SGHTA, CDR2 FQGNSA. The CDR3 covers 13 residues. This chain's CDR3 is CASSPSGLDTQYF. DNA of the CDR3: TGTGCCAGCAGCCCGTCAGGTTTAGATACGCAGTATTTT.

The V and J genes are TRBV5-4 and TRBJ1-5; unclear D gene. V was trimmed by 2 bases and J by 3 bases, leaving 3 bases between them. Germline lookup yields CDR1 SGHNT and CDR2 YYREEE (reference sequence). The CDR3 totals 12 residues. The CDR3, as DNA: TGTGCCAGCAGCTTCTACAATCAGCCCCAGCATTTT. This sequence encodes CASSFYNQPQHF.

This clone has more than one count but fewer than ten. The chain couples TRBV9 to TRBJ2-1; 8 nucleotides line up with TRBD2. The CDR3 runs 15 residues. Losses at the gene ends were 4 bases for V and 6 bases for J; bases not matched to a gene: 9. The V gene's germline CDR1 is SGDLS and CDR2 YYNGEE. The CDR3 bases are TGTGCCAGCAGCCAGTTCGGGACTAGAGGCAATGAGCAGTTCTTC. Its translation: CASSQFGTRGNEQFF.

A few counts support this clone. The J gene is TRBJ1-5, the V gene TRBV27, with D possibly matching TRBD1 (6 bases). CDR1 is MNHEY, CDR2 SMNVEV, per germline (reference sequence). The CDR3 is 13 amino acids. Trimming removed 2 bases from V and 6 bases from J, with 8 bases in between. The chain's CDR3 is CASSLQGRQPQHF. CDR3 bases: TGTGCCAGCAGTTTACAGGGGCGTCAGCCCCAGCATTTT.

CDR3 loop: CASSFSGTSGRWTDTQYF. DNA of the CDR3: TGCGCCAGCAGTTTTTCCGGGACTAGCGGGAGATGGACAGATACGCAGTATTTT. The J gene is TRBJ2-3, the V gene TRBV5-1; 14 nucleotides align to TRBD2. With V trimmed by 5 bases and J by 3 bases, 11 bases remained unmatched. Germline V gives CDR1 SGHRS, CDR2 YFSETQ. This CDR3 is 18 amino acids long.

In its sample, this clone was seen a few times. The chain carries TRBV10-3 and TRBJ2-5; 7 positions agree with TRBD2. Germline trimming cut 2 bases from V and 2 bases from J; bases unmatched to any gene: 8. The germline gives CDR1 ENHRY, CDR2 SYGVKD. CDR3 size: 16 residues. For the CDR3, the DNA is TGTGCCATCAGTGAGCTGGGGGGGGGAGTACAAGAGACCCAGTACTTC. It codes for CAISELGGGVQETQYF.

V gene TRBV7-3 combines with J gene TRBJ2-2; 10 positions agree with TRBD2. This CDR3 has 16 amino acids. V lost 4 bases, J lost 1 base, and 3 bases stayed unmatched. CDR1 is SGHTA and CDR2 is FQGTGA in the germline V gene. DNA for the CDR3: TGTGCCAGCAGCTCCCTAGCGGGAGTGAACACCGGGGAGCTGTTTTTT. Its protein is CASSSLAGVNTGELFF.

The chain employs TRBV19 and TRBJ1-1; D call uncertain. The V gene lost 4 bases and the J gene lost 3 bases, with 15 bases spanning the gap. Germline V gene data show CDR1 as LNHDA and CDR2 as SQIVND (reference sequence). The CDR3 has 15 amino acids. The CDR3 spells CASSTPDKSYTEAFF. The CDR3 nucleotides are TGTGCCAGTAGTACACCTGACAAGAGTTACACTGAAGCTTTCTTT.

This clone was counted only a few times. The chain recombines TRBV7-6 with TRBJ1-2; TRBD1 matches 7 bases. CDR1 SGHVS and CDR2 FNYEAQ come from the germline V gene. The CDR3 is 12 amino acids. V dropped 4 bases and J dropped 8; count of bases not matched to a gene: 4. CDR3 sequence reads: CASSSGGRGYTF. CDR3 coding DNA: TGTGCCAGCAGCTCAGGGGGTCGGGGCTACACCTTC.

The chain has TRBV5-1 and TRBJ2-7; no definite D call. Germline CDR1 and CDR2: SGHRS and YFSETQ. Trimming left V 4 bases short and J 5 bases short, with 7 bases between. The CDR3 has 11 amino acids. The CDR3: CASSIRNEQYF. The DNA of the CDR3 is TGCGCCAGCAGCATCAGAAACGAGCAGTACTTC. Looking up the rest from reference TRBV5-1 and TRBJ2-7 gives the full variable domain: KAGVTQTPRYLIKTRGQQVTLSCSPISGHRSVSWYQQTPGQGLQFLFEYFSETQRNKGNFPGRFSGRQFSNSRSEMNVSTLELGDSALYLCASSIRNEQYFGPGTRLTVT.

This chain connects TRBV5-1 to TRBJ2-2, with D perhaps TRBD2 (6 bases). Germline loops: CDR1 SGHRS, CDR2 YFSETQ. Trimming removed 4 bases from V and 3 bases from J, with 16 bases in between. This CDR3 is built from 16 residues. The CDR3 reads CASSPAPGTDTGELFF. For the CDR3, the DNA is TGCGCCAGCAGCCCGGCTCCCGGGACTGACACCGGGGAGCTGTTTTTT.

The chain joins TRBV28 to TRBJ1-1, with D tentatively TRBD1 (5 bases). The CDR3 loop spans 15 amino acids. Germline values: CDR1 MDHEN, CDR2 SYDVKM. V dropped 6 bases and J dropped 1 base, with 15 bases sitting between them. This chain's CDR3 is CASRKNGHGNTEAFF. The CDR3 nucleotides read TGTGCCAGCAGGAAAAATGGACATGGGAACACTGAAGCTTTCTTT.

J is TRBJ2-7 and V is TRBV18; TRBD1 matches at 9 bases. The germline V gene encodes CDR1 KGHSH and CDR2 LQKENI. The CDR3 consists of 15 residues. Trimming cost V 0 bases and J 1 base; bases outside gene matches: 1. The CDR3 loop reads CASSPPGTGSYEQYF. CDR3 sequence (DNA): TGTGCCAGCTCACCACCAGGGACAGGGTCCTACGAGCAGTACTTC.

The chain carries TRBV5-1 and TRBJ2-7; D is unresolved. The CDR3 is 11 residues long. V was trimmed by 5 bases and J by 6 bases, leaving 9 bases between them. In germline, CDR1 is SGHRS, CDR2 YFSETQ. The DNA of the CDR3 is TGCGCCAGCAGAATAGAATTCGAGCAGTACTTC. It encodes CASRIEFEQYF.

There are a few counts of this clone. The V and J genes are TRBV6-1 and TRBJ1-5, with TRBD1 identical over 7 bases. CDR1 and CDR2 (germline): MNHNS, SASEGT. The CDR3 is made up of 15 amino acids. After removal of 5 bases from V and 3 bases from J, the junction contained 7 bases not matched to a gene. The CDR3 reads CASSKGGSPNQPQHF. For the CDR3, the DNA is TGTGCCAGCAGTAAAGGGGGCAGCCCCAATCAGCCCCAGCATTTT.

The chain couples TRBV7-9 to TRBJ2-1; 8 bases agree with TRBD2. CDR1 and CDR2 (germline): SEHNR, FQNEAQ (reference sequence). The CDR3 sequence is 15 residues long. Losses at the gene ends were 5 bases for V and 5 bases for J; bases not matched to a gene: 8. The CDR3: CASSPGLAANNEQFF. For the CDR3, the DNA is TGTGCCAGCAGCCCCGGACTAGCAGCAAACAATGAGCAGTTCTTC. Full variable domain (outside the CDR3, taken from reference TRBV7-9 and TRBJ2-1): DTGVSQNPRHKITKRGQNVTFRCDPISEHNRLYWYRQTLGQGPEFLTYFQNEAQLEKSRLLSDRFSAERPKGSFSTLEIQRTEQGDSAMYLCASSPGLAANNEQFFGPGTRLTVL.

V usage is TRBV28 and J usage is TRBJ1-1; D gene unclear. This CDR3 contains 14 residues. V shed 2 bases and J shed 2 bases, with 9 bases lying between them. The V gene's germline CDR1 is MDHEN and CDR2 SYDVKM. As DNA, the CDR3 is TGTGCCAGCAGTTTACCCCGACTAAACACTGAAGCTTTCTTT. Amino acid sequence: CASSLPRLNTEAFF.

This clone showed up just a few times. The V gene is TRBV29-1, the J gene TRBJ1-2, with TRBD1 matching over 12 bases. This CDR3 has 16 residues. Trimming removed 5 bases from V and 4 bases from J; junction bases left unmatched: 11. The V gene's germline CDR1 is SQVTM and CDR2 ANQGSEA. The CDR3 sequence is CSVNRDRGQRSYGYTF. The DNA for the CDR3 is TGCAGCGTTAACCGGGACAGGGGGCAGCGAAGCTATGGCTACACCTTC.

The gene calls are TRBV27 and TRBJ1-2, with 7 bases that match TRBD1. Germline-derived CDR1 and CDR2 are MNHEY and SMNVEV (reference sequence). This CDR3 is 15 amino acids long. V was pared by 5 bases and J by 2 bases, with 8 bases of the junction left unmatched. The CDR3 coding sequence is TGTGCCAGCAGTAGAAGGGGGCATAACAACTATGGCTACACCTTC. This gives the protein CASSRRGHNNYGYTF.

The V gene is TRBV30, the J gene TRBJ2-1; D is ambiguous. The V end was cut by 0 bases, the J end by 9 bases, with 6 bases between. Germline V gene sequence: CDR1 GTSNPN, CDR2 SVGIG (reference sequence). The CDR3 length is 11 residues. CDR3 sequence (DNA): TGTGCCTGGAGTGTTCTGAGTGAGCAGTTCTTC. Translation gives CAWSVLSEQFF.